Below, one TCR beta chain is given with its context. Its target is not known. The record originates from a study of cytomegalovirus exposure and HLA in healthy donors. Findings and limits, study-wide: Indistinguishable V segments, including TRBV6-2 and TRBV6-3, were excluded.

PCR amplification relied on 60 Vbeta primers (plus 13 Jbeta primers). The data were produced by immunoSEQ multiplex PCR, yet TCRdb's version contains in-frame clones alone and is incomplete. This table has about 180,000 clones, more than 80% appearing once. This CDR3 contains 15 residues. CDR1 is SGHAT and CDR2 is FQDESV in the germline V gene (reference sequence). V gave up 1 base and J gave up 0 bases; unmatched junction bases: 2. The TCR was taken from a woman between 18 and 29 years old in good health and CMV-seropositive. This chain links TRBV11-1 with TRBJ2-7; 8 bases fit TRBD1. The sequencing sample was made of PBMCs. The CDR3 loop is CASSLDGQGSYEQYF. For the CDR3, the DNA is TGTGCCAGCAGCTTAGACGGACAGGGCTCCTACGAGCAGTACTTC.